A selection of T cell receptor beta chains follows, all from one sample in a study of T cell changes during pregnancy in multiple sclerosis. Measured with immunoSEQ multiplex PCR; TCRdb has only the in-frame clones, and not every one. The sample carries about 85,000 clones, roughly 90% recorded once. The sequenced sample was peripheral blood, obtained in the first trimester of pregnancy. Every receptor here comes from a female donor with multiple sclerosis, enrolled in a pregnancy study. Both conserved end residues are part of each CDR3. Each record gives: clone size, V gene, D gene, J gene, CDR3 DNA, CDR3 protein. The D gene is left open where the match is weak. Some rows mark clone size as missing; the rest say once, few, many or name a class of expanded clone.

clone size: -; V gene: TRBV4-3; D gene: -; J gene: TRBJ1-5; CDR3 DNA: TGCGCCAGCAGCCAAGGAATGGCTCAGCCCCAGCATTTT; CDR3 protein: CASSQGMAQPQHF
clone size: few; V gene: TRBV18; D gene: TRBD1; J gene: TRBJ1-1; CDR3 DNA: TGTGCCAGCTCACTGGGGACAGGGAGGAACACTGAAGCTTTCTTT; CDR3 protein: CASSLGTGRNTEAFF
clone size: once; V gene: TRBV5-1; D gene: -; J gene: TRBJ2-2; CDR3 DNA: TGCGCCAGCAGCTTGCTACAGACGACCGGGGAGCTGTTTTTT; CDR3 protein: CASSLLQTTGELFF
clone size: -; V gene: TRBV19; D gene: -; J gene: TRBJ2-2; CDR3 DNA: TGTGCCAGTAGTATGGAGGGGGCCAACACCGGGGAGCTGTTTTTT; CDR3 protein: CASSMEGANTGELFF
clone size: -; V gene: TRBV5-6; D gene: -; J gene: TRBJ1-2; CDR3 DNA: TGTGCCAGCAGCTTCCTAGGGGCGCGGGGCTACACCTTC; CDR3 protein: CASSFLGARGYTF
clone size: -; V gene: TRBV9; D gene: -; J gene: TRBJ2-7; CDR3 DNA: TGTGCCAGCAGCGTAGATCCCGGCGGCGAGCAGTACTTC; CDR3 protein: CASSVDPGGEQYF
clone size: -; V gene: TRBV5-1; D gene: TRBD1; J gene: TRBJ1-6; CDR3 DNA: TGCGCCAGCAAGATGGGACAGATCAATTCACCCCTCCACTTT; CDR3 protein: CASKMGQINSPLHF
clone size: once; V gene: TRBV6-1; D gene: TRBD2; J gene: TRBJ2-1; CDR3 DNA: TGTGCCAGCAGTGGGCTAGCGGGAGATAACAATGAGCAGTTCTTC; CDR3 protein: CASSGLAGDNNEQFF
clone size: once; V gene: TRBV7-3; D gene: -; J gene: TRBJ2-5; CDR3 DNA: TGTGCCAGCAGCTTAAGACCGGGGTTACAAGAGACCCAGTACTTC; CDR3 protein: CASSLRPGLQETQYF
clone size: -; V gene: TRBV2; D gene: TRBD1; J gene: TRBJ2-3; CDR3 DNA: TGTGCCAGCAAGCCGGACAGGGCAACAGATACGCAGTATTTT; CDR3 protein: CASKPDRATDTQYF
clone size: -; V gene: TRBV7-8; D gene: TRBD2; J gene: TRBJ2-3; CDR3 DNA: TGTGCCAGCAGCTCCGGGACTAGCGGAGAAAGCACAGATACGCAGTATTTT; CDR3 protein: CASSSGTSGESTDTQYF
clone size: -; V gene: TRBV29-1; D gene: TRBD1; J gene: TRBJ2-5; CDR3 DNA: TGCAGCGTTGAAGATCCCGACAGGGGGCGAGAGACCCAGTACTTC; CDR3 protein: CSVEDPDRGRETQYF
clone size: once; V gene: TRBV6-5; D gene: TRBD1; J gene: TRBJ1-4; CDR3 DNA: TGTGCCAGCAGTTACGTTGGGACAGGCTATGAAAAACTGTTTTTT; CDR3 protein: CASSYVGTGYEKLFF
clone size: -; V gene: TRBV9; D gene: TRBD2; J gene: TRBJ2-1; CDR3 DNA: TGTGCCAGCAGCGTCCTTAGCGGGAGAGGTTACAATGAGCAGTTCTTC; CDR3 protein: CASSVLSGRGYNEQFF
clone size: few; V gene: TRBV7-9; D gene: -; J gene: TRBJ2-6; CDR3 DNA: TGTGCCAGTTATTTGTCAAAGTCGAGCTCTGGGGCCAACGTCCTGACTTTC; CDR3 protein: CASYLSKSSSGANVLTF
clone size: -; V gene: TRBV25-1; D gene: -; J gene: TRBJ1-2; CDR3 DNA: TGTGCCAGCAGTGTACGTCTGGGGGCGGAGGGCTACACCTTC; CDR3 protein: CASSVRLGAEGYTF
clone size: -; V gene: TRBV19; D gene: -; J gene: TRBJ2-2; CDR3 DNA: TGTGCCAGTAGCCCTTTGGGGGGTATCACCGGGGAGCTGTTTTTT; CDR3 protein: CASSPLGGITGELFF
clone size: -; V gene: TRBV6-4; D gene: -; J gene: TRBJ1-1; CDR3 DNA: TGTGCCAGCAGTGACTTTGCAGGGAACACTGAAGCTTTCTTT; CDR3 protein: CASSDFAGNTEAFF
clone size: -; V gene: TRBV4-2; D gene: TRBD2; J gene: TRBJ2-5; CDR3 DNA: TGTGCCAGCAGCCACCTTGGGGCGGGAGTGGGTATGGAAGAGACCCAGTACTTC; CDR3 protein: CASSHLGAGVGMEETQYF
clone size: -; V gene: TRBV7-9; D gene: TRBD1; J gene: TRBJ2-7; CDR3 DNA: TGTGCCAGCAGCTTGAGGACAGGGGGGCGGTACGAGCAGTACTTC; CDR3 protein: CASSLRTGGRYEQYF
clone size: -; V gene: TRBV9; D gene: -; J gene: TRBJ2-1; CDR3 DNA: TGTGCCAGCAGCGTAGCTACAGGGAGCTCCTACAATGAGCAGTTCTTC; CDR3 protein: CASSVATGSSYNEQFF
clone size: -; V gene: TRBV4-3; D gene: -; J gene: TRBJ2-1; CDR3 DNA: TGCGCCAGCAGCCAAGATACGGTAGCTCATGAGCAGTTCTTC; CDR3 protein: CASSQDTVAHEQFF
clone size: -; V gene: TRBV19; D gene: TRBD1; J gene: TRBJ1-5; CDR3 DNA: TGTGCCAGCAATTCTCCAGGACAGGCTAGCAATCAGCCCCAGCATTTT; CDR3 protein: CASNSPGQASNQPQHF
clone size: -; V gene: TRBV10-3; D gene: -; J gene: TRBJ1-1; CDR3 DNA: TGTGCCATCAGTGAGGGCAGGCGGAACACTGAAGCTTTCTTT; CDR3 protein: CAISEGRRNTEAFF
clone size: -; V gene: TRBV11-3; D gene: -; J gene: TRBJ2-7; CDR3 DNA: TGTGCCAGCAGCTTAGAAGGCAGGGCCGAGCAGTACTTC; CDR3 protein: CASSLEGRAEQYF
clone size: -; V gene: TRBV30; D gene: -; J gene: TRBJ1-5; CDR3 DNA: TGTGCCTGGAGTGGGGACAATTATCAGCCCCAGCATTTT; CDR3 protein: CAWSGDNYQPQHF
clone size: -; V gene: TRBV19; D gene: TRBD2; J gene: TRBJ2-1; CDR3 DNA: TGTGCCAGTAGCGGACGGTGGGCTAGCGGGGGTGACAAGCAGTTCTTC; CDR3 protein: CASSGRWASGGDKQFF
clone size: -; V gene: TRBV27; D gene: -; J gene: TRBJ2-3; CDR3 DNA: TGTGCCAGCAGTTTATCTTCGGGGTGGTATACGCAGTATTTT; CDR3 protein: CASSLSSGWYTQYF
clone size: once; V gene: TRBV6-1; D gene: TRBD1; J gene: TRBJ1-1; CDR3 DNA: TGTGCCAGCAGGACAGGGGGGAACACTGAAGCTTTCTTT; CDR3 protein: CASRTGGNTEAFF
clone size: -; V gene: TRBV4-3; D gene: -; J gene: TRBJ2-1; CDR3 DNA: TGCGCCAGCAGCCAATCTTACAATGAGCAGTTCTTC; CDR3 protein: CASSQSYNEQFF
clone size: -; V gene: TRBV11-3; D gene: TRBD1; J gene: TRBJ2-3; CDR3 DNA: TGTGCCAGCAGCACCAAGAAAAGACAGGGGGGGGATACGCAGTATTTT; CDR3 protein: CASSTKKRQGGDTQYF
clone size: -; V gene: TRBV5-1; D gene: -; J gene: TRBJ1-1; CDR3 DNA: TGCGCCAGCAGAAGACAGGAAAACACTGAAGCTTTCTTT; CDR3 protein: CASRRQENTEAFF
clone size: -; V gene: TRBV28; D gene: TRBD2; J gene: TRBJ2-1; CDR3 DNA: TGTGCCAGCGCTATAGGTGGACTAGCGGGAGGGCGCGAGCAGTTCTTC; CDR3 protein: CASAIGGLAGGREQFF
clone size: -; V gene: TRBV6-6; D gene: -; J gene: TRBJ1-2; CDR3 DNA: TGTGCCAGCAGGACGCAGGGAAACTATGGCTACACCTTC; CDR3 protein: CASRTQGNYGYTF
clone size: -; V gene: TRBV29-1; D gene: TRBD2; J gene: TRBJ2-4; CDR3 DNA: TGCAGCGTTAGCGGGAGGGCCGCCAAAAACATTCAGTACTTC; CDR3 protein: CSVSGRAAKNIQYF
clone size: -; V gene: TRBV18; D gene: TRBD1; J gene: TRBJ1-2; CDR3 DNA: TGTGCCAGCTCCCCGCCCGGGACAGGGACTAACTATGGCTACACCTTC; CDR3 protein: CASSPPGTGTNYGYTF
clone size: -; V gene: TRBV4-1; D gene: TRBD1; J gene: TRBJ1-1; CDR3 DNA: TGCGCCAGCAGCCAAGGACAGGGGACCACTGAAGCTTTCTTT; CDR3 protein: CASSQGQGTTEAFF
clone size: -; V gene: TRBV7-2; D gene: -; J gene: TRBJ1-1; CDR3 DNA: TGTGCCAGCAGCTTAACAGGTAACACTGAAGCTTTCTTT; CDR3 protein: CASSLTGNTEAFF
clone size: -; V gene: TRBV6-1; D gene: TRBD2; J gene: TRBJ2-7; CDR3 DNA: TGTGCCAGCATTAGACTAGCGGGAGGGACGAACGAGCAGTACTTC; CDR3 protein: CASIRLAGGTNEQYF
clone size: -; V gene: TRBV6-1; D gene: TRBD1; J gene: TRBJ1-2; CDR3 DNA: TGTGCCAGCGGGGGACAGGGCCTCTATGGCTACACCTTC; CDR3 protein: CASGGQGLYGYTF
clone size: -; V gene: TRBV5-4; D gene: -; J gene: TRBJ2-7; CDR3 DNA: TGTGCCAGCAGCTTGTTTAGTCTCGAGCAGTACTTC; CDR3 protein: CASSLFSLEQYF
clone size: -; V gene: TRBV5-1; D gene: -; J gene: TRBJ1-1; CDR3 DNA: TGCGCCAGCAGCCCCGGCGGGCAGAGCACTGAAGCTTTCTTT; CDR3 protein: CASSPGGQSTEAFF
clone size: -; V gene: TRBV7-9; D gene: -; J gene: TRBJ2-1; CDR3 DNA: TGTGCCAGCAGCTTAGTTGACAGTTACAATGAGCAGTTCTTC; CDR3 protein: CASSLVDSYNEQFF
clone size: -; V gene: TRBV6-5; D gene: TRBD2; J gene: TRBJ2-2; CDR3 DNA: TGTGCCAGCAGAAAGCGGGGGCCGAACACCGGGGAGCTGTTTTTT; CDR3 protein: CASRKRGPNTGELFF
clone size: -; V gene: TRBV5-1; D gene: -; J gene: TRBJ1-5; CDR3 DNA: TGCGCCAGCAGCTTGGCGGGATTAAGCAATCAGCCCCAGCATTTT; CDR3 protein: CASSLAGLSNQPQHF
clone size: -; V gene: TRBV30; D gene: TRBD1; J gene: TRBJ1-5; CDR3 DNA: TGTGCCTGGAGTGGGACAGGGGGGAATCAGCCCCAGCATTTT; CDR3 protein: CAWSGTGGNQPQHF